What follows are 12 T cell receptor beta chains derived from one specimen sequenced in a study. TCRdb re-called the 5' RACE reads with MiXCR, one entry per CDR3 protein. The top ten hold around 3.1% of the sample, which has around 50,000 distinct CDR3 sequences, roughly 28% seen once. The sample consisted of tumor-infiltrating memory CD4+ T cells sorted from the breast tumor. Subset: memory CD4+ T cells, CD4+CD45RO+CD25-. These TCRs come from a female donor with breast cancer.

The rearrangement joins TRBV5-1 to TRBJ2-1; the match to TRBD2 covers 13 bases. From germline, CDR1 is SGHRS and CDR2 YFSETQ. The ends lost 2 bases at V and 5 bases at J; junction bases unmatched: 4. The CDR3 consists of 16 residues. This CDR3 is CASSFELAGGDNEQFF. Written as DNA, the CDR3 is TGCGCCAGCAGCTTTGAACTAGCGGGAGGGGACAATGAGCAGTTCTTC.

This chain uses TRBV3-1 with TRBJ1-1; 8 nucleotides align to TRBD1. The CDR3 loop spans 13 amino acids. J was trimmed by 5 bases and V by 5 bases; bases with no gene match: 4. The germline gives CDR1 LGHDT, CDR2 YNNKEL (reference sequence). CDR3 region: CASSGQGRTEAFF. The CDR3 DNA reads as TGTGCCAGCAGCGGACAGGGTAGGACTGAAGCTTTCTTT.

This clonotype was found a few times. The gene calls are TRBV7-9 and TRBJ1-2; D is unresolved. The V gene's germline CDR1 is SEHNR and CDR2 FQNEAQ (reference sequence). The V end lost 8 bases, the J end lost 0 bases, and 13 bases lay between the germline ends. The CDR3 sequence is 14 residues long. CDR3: CASGTASSNYGYTF. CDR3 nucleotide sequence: TGTGCCAGCGGCACTGCCTCTTCTAACTATGGCTACACCTTC.

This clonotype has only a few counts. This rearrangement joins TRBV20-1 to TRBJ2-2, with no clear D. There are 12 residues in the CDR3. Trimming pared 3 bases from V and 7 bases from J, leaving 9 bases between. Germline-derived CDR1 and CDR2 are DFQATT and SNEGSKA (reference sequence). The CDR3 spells CSARNGVGELFF. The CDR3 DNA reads TGCAGTGCTAGGAATGGGGTCGGGGAGCTGTTTTTT.

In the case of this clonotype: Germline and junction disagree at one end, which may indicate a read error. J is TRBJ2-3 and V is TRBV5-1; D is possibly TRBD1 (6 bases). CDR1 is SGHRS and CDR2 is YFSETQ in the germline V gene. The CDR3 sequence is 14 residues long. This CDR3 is CASSLGQVGDTQCF. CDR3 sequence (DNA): TGCGCCAGCAGCTTGGGACAGGTGGGAGATACGCAGTGTTTT.

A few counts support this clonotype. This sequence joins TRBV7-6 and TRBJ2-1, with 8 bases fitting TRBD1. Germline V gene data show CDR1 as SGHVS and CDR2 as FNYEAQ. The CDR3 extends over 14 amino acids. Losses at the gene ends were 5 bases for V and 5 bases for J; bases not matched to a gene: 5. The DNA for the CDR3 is TGTGCCAGCAGCCCTAGGACAGGGAACAATGAGCAGTTCTTC. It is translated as CASSPRTGNNEQFF.

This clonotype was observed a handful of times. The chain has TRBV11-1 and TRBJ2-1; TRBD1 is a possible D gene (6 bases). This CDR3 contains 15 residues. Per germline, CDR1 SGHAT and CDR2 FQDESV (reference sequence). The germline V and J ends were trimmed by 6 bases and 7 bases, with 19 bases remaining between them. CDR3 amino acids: CASRHTGIVGNEQFF. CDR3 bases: TGTGCCAGCAGACACACAGGGATTGTAGGTAATGAGCAGTTCTTC.

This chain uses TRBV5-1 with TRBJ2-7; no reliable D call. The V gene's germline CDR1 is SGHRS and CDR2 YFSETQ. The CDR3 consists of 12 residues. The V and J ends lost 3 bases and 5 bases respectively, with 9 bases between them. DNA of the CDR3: TGCGCCAGCAGCTACGGGCTGGACGAGCAGTACTTC. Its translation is CASSYGLDEQYF.

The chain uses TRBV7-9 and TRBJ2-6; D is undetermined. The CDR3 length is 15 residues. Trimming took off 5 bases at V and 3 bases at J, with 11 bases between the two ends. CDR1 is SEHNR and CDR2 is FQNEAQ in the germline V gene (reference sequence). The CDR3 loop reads CASSPLINGANVLTF. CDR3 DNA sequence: TGTGCCAGCAGCCCCTTGATAAATGGGGCCAACGTCCTGACTTTC.

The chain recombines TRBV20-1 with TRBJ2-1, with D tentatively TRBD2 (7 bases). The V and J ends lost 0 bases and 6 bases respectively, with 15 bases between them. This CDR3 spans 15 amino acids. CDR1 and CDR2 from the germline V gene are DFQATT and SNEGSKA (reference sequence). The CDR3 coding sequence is TGCAGTGCTAGAGATGGGGGGGCCGCGGTCAATGAGCAGTTCTTC. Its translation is CSARDGGAAVNEQFF.

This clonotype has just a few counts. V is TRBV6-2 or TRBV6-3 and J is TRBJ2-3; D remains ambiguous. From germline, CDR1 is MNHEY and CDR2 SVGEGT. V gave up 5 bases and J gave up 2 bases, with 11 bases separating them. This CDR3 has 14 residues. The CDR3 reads CASSVRGITDTQYF. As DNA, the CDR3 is TGTGCCAGCAGTGTTCGCGGTATCACAGATACGCAGTATTTT.

Here the CDR3 DNA reads TGTGCCAGAAGACACGGACAGGGGCGTGCTCACAGCAATCAGCCCCAGCATTTT. The encoded protein is CARRHGQGRAHSNQPQHF. The chain uses TRBV5-3 and TRBJ1-5, with 9 bases fitting TRBD1. TRBV5-3 is noted as an ORF with a role that remains uncertain. The V gene end was trimmed by 5 bases and the J gene end by 1 base; junction bases not matched to a gene: 13. This CDR3 is 18 amino acids long.